The sequence of this TCR beta chain was determined in a study of T-cell memory formation after mild COVID-19. This clonotype was observed at least ten times. The CDR3 runs to 16 residues. Germline V lookup: CDR1 LGHNA, CDR2 YSLEER. V gave up 0 bases and J gave up 7 bases; unmatched junction bases: 9. 5'RACE primed from the constant segment yielded TCR alpha and TCR beta cDNA libraries bearing sample barcodes and UMIs. MiXCR, applied by TCRdb to the 5' RACE reads, yields one record per CDR3 protein. The sample has some 40,000 distinct CDR3 sequences, roughly 8% seen once. Sequenced material: PBMCs or a T cell subset sorted from them (not recorded which). The chain carries TRBV4-3 and TRBJ2-1; 7 nucleotides align to TRBD1. The clonotype was recovered from a man aged 18 to 30 who had mild COVID-19 (a few samples of this study predate the infection). Cell type and time point are not known. CDR3: CASSQDLTGRTNEQFF. CDR3 DNA sequence: TGCGCCAGCAGCCAAGATCTGACAGGGAGAACGAATGAGCAGTTCTTC.